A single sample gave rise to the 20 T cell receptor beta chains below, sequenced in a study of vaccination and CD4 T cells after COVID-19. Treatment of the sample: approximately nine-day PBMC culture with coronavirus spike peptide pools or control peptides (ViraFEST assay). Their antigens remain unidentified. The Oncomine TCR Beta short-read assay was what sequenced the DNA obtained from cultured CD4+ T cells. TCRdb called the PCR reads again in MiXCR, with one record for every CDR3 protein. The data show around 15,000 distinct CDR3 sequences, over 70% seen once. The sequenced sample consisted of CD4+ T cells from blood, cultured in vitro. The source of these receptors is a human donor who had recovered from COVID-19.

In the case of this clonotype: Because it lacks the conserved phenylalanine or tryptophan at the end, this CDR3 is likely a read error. This CDR3 is CASRPGSSGVLSYNEQFS. In DNA form, the CDR3 reads TGTGCCAGCAGGCCCGGGTCTAGCGGGGTCCTTTCCTACAATGAGCAGTTCTCC. This chain uses TRBV28 with TRBJ2-1; 9 positions match TRBD2. Germline assignment: CDR1 MDHEN and CDR2 SYDVKM. The CDR3 contains 18 residues. The trim removed 6 bases at V and 1 base at J, leaving 13 bases unmatched.

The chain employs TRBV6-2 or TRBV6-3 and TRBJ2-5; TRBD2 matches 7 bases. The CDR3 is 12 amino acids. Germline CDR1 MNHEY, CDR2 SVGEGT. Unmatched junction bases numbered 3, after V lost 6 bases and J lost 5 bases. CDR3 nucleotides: TGTGCCAGCAGCGTGGGGGGGGAGACCCAGTACTTC. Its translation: CASSVGGETQYF.

CDR3 protein: CASSLRAGGTTDTQYF. Written as DNA, the CDR3 is TGTGCCAGCAGTTTAAGGGCGGGAGGGACCACAGATACGCAGTATTTT. The V and J genes are TRBV28 and TRBJ2-3, with TRBD2 identical over 9 bases. The CDR3 is 16 amino acids. From germline, CDR1 is MDHEN and CDR2 SYDVKM. V shed 2 bases and J 2 bases; nucleotides not matched to a gene: 5.

CDR3 in DNA: TGTGCCTGGAGGTTGGTCAGCCCGCTTACTATGACCTTC. Its translation: CAWRLVSPLTMTF. This chain links TRBV30 with TRBJ1-2, with D hard to call. Germline CDR1 GTSNPN, CDR2 SVGIG (reference sequence). Trimming removed 3 bases at V and 14 bases at J, with 22 bases between. CDR3 size: 13 residues.

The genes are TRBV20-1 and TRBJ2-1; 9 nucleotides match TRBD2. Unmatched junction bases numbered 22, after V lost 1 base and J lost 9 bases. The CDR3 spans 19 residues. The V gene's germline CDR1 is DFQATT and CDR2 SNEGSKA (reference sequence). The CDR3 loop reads CSARVVGGRASPVSGEQFF. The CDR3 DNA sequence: TGCAGTGCTAGAGTTGTTGGCGGGAGGGCCTCTCCGGTTTCGGGTGAGCAGTTCTTC.

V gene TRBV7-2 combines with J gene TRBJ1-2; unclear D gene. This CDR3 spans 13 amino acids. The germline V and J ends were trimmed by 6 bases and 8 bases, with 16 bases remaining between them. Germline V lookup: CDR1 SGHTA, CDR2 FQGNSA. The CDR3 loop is CASRIQPTEGYTF. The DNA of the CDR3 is TGTGCCAGCAGGATTCAACCGACTGAGGGCTACACCTTC.

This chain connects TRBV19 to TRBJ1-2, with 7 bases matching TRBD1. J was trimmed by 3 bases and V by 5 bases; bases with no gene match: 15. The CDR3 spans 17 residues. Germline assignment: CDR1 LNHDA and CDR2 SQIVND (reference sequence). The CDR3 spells CASSAFTGDTLDYGYTF. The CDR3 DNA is TGTGCCAGTAGTGCCTTTACAGGGGATACATTGGACTATGGCTACACCTTC.

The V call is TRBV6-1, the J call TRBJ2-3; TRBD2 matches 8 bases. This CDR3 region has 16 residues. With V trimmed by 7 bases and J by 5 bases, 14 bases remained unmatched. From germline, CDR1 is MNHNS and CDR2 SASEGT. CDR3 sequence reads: CASTQAYGRVGDTQYF. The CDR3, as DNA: TGTGCCAGCACCCAAGCTTACGGGAGGGTAGGAGATACGCAGTATTTT.

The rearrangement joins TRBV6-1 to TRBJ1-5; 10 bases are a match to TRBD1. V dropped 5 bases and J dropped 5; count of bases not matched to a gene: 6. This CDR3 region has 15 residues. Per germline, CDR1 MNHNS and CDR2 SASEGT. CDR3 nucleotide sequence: TGTGCCAGCAGTACTGACAGGGGGCTGGATCAGCCCCAGCATTTT. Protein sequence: CASSTDRGLDQPQHF.

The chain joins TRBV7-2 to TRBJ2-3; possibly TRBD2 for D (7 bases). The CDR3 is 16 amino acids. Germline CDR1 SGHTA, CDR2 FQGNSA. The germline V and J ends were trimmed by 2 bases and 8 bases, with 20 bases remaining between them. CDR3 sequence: CASSLNLGGLRVTQYF. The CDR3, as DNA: TGTGCCAGCAGCTTAAACTTAGGGGGACTAAGGGTTACGCAGTATTTT.

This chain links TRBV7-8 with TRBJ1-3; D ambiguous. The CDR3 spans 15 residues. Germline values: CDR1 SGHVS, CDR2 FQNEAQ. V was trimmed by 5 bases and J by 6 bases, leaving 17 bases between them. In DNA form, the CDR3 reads TGTGCCAGCAGCGAGGTTCGGGTTGGGGAAAACACCATATATTTT. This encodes CASSEVRVGENTIYF.

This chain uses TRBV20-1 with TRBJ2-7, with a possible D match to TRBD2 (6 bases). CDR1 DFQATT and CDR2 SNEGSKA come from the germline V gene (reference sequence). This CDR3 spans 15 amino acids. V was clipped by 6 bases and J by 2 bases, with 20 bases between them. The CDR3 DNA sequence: TGCAGTGCGCAGCCCCCGGTAGCGGCCCCCTACGAGCAGTACTTC. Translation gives CSAQPPVAAPYEQYF.

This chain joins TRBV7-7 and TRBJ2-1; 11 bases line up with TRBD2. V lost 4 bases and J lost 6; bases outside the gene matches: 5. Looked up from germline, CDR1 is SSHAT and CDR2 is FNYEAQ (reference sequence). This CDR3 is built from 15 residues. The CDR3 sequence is CASSWGLAETNEQFF. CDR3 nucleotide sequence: TGTGCCAGCAGCTGGGGACTAGCGGAGACCAATGAGCAGTTCTTC. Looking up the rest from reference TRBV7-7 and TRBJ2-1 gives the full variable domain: GAGVSQSPRYKVTKRGQDVTLRCDPISSHATLYWYQQALGQGPEFLTYFNYEAQPDKSGLPSDRFSAERPEGSISTLTIQRTEQRDSAMYRCASSWGLAETNEQFFGPGTRLTVL.

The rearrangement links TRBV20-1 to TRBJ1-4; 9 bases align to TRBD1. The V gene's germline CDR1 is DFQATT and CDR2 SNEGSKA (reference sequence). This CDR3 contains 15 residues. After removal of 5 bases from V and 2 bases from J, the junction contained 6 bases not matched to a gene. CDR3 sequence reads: CSAAEGTGTNEKLFF. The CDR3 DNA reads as TGCAGTGCTGCAGAAGGGACAGGGACTAATGAAAAACTGTTTTTT.

CDR3 sequence reads: CASSYSGGVQPQHF. The CDR3 DNA reads as TGTGCCAGCAGTTACTCCGGGGGGGTTCAGCCCCAGCATTTT. The chain recombines TRBV6-5 with TRBJ1-5, with D perhaps matching TRBD1 (5 bases). CDR3 size: 14 residues. Germline V gives CDR1 MNHEY, CDR2 SVGAGI. V was trimmed by 0 bases and J by 6 bases, leaving 9 bases between them.

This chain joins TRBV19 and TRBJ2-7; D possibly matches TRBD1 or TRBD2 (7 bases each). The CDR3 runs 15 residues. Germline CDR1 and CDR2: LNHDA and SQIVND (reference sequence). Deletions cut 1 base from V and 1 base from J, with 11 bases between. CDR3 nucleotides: TGTGCCAGTAGTATAGCCCAGGGGGGGTCCTACGAGCAGTACTTC. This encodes CASSIAQGGSYEQYF.

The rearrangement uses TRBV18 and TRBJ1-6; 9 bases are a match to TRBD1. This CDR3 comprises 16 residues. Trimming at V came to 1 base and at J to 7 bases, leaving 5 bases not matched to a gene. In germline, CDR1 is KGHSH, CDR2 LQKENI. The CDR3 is CASSPRTGELNSPLHF. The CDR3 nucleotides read TGTGCCAGCTCACCACGGACAGGGGAATTAAATTCACCCCTCCACTTT.

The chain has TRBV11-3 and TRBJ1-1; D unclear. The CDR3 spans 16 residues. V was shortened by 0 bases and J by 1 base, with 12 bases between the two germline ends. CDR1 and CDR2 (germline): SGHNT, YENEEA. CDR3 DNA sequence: TGTGCCAGCAGCTTAGATCAGCCGGAAGAGAACACTGAAGCTTTCTTT. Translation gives CASSLDQPEENTEAFF.

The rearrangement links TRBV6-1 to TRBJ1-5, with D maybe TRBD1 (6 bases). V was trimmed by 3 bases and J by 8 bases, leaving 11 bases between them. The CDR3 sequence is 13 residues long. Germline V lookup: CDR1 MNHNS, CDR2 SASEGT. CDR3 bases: TGTGCCAGCAGTGACCACAGGGAGGAGCCCCAGCATTTT. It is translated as CASSDHREEPQHF.

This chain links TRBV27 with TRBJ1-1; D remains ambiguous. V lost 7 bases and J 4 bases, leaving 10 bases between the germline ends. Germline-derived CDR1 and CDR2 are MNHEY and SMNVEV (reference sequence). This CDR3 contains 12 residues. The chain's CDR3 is CASMSRSTEAFF. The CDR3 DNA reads TGTGCCAGCATGAGTCGCAGCACTGAAGCTTTCTTT.